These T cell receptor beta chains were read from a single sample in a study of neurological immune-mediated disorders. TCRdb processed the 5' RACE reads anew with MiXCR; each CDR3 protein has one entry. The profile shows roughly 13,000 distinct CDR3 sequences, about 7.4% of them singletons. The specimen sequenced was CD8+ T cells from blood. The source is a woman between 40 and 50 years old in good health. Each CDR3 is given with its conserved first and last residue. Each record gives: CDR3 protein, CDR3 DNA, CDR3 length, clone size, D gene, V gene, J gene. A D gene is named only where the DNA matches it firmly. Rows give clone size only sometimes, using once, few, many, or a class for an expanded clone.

CDR3: CASSPVQGEQYF; DNA: TGTGCCAGCAGCCCCGTACAGGGCGAGCAGTACTTC; length: 12; size: many; D: NA; V: TRBV12-3/TRBV12-4; J: TRBJ2-7
CDR3: CATAGLAGELVTGELFF; DNA: TGTGCGACGGCTGGGCTAGCGGGAGAGCTGGTAACCGGGGAGCTGTTTTTT; length: 17; size: many; D: TRBD2; V: TRBV7-8; J: TRBJ2-2
CDR3: CASSLSLREVADTQYF; DNA: TGTGCCAGCAGTTTATCGTTGCGGGAGGTGGCAGATACGCAGTATTTT; length: 16; size: many; D: TRBD2; V: TRBV27; J: TRBJ2-3
CDR3: CASSWGQSPSYEQYF; DNA: TGTGCCAGCAGCTGGGGACAGTCGCCATCATACGAGCAGTACTTC; length: 15; size: many; D: TRBD1; V: TRBV7-9; J: TRBJ2-7
CDR3: CASSYGGGTEAFF; DNA: TGTGCCAGCAGTTATGGGGGGGGCACTGAAGCTTTCTTT; length: 13; size: many; D: NA; V: TRBV6-5; J: TRBJ1-1
CDR3: CATSESVRSYGYTF; DNA: TGTGCCACCAGTGAGTCGGTAAGAAGCTATGGCTACACCTTC; length: 14; size: few; D: NA; V: TRBV10-3; J: TRBJ1-2
CDR3: CSAQLDNEQFF; DNA: TGCAGTGCACAACTCGACAATGAGCAGTTCTTC; length: 11; size: large; D: NA; V: TRBV20-1; J: TRBJ2-1
CDR3: CASSFRTSGDTQYF; DNA: TGTGCCAGCAGTTTCCGGACTAGCGGAGATACGCAGTATTTT; length: 14; size: many; D: TRBD2; V: TRBV12-3/TRBV12-4; J: TRBJ2-3
CDR3: CATSIFSGTGNEKLFF; DNA: TGTGCCACCAGCATTTTCTCCGGGACAGGGAATGAAAAACTGTTTTTT; length: 16; size: many; D: TRBD1; V: TRBV15; J: TRBJ1-4
CDR3: CSATGQGAYYGYTF; DNA: TGCAGTGCAACCGGACAGGGGGCATACTATGGCTACACCTTC; length: 14; size: many; D: TRBD1; V: TRBV20-1; J: TRBJ1-2
CDR3: CASRPGDGRGLF; DNA: TGTGCCAGCAGACCAGGGGACGGCCGGGGGTTATTC; length: 12; size: NA; D: NA; V: TRBV5-6; J: TRBJ2-1
CDR3: CASSWRGEGTGELFF; DNA: TGTGCCAGCAGTTGGAGGGGTGAGGGCACCGGGGAGCTGTTTTTT; length: 15; size: many; D: NA; V: TRBV13; J: TRBJ2-2
CDR3: CASSLGISYNEQFF; DNA: TGTGCCAGCAGTTTGGGCATATCTTACAATGAGCAGTTCTTC; length: 14; size: many; D: NA; V: TRBV12-3/TRBV12-4; J: TRBJ2-1
CDR3: CASSLGLQAGYEQYF; DNA: TGTGCCAGCAGCCTGGGACTCCAAGCCGGGTACGAGCAGTACTTC; length: 15; size: many; D: NA; V: TRBV3-1; J: TRBJ2-7
CDR3: CATSEGTTEAFF; DNA: TGTGCCACCAGTGAGGGGACCACTGAAGCTTTCTTT; length: 12; size: many; D: NA; V: TRBV24-1; J: TRBJ1-1
CDR3: CSASIFEETSDWGSGNTIYF; DNA: TGCAGTGCTAGTATCTTCGAGGAGACTTCCGACTGGGGCTCTGGAAACACCATATATTTT; length: 20; size: many; D: NA; V: TRBV20-1; J: TRBJ1-3
CDR3: CASSDPGTSGSYNEQFF; DNA: TGTGCCAGCAGCGATCCCGGGACTAGCGGGAGCTACAATGAGCAGTTCTTC; length: 17; size: NA; D: TRBD2; V: TRBV5-4; J: TRBJ2-1
CDR3: CASTWGNEQFF; DNA: TGTGCCAGTACCTGGGGCAATGAGCAGTTCTTC; length: 11; size: many; D: NA; V: TRBV19; J: TRBJ2-1
CDR3: CASRSTGTVRTDTQYF; DNA: TGTGCCAGCAGATCTACGGGGACAGTTCGCACAGATACGCAGTATTTT; length: 16; size: many; D: TRBD1; V: TRBV27; J: TRBJ2-3
CDR3: CASIGSGTEAFF; DNA: TGTGCCAGCATTGGGTCCGGCACTGAAGCTTTCTTT; length: 12; size: many; D: NA; V: TRBV3-1; J: TRBJ1-1
CDR3: CAISVGGHSSTDTQYF; DNA: TGTGCCATCAGTGTCGGGGGCCATTCTAGCACAGATACGCAGTATTTT; length: 16; size: many; D: NA; V: TRBV10-3; J: TRBJ2-3
CDR3: CASIPPLPTEAFF; DNA: TGTGCCAGCATCCCCCCCTTGCCCACTGAAGCTTTCTTT; length: 13; size: many; D: NA; V: TRBV7-9; J: TRBJ1-1
CDR3: CASSSQGDWYNEQFF; DNA: TGTGCCAGCAGTTCCCAGGGGGACTGGTACAATGAGCAGTTCTTC; length: 15; size: many; D: NA; V: TRBV12-3/TRBV12-4; J: TRBJ2-1
CDR3: CASSPGVF; DNA: TGTGCCAGCAGCCCAGGTGTGTTC; length: 8; size: NA; D: NA; V: TRBV7-2; J: TRBJ2-1
CDR3: CASSQTGATEAFF; DNA: TGTGCCAGCAGTCAGACAGGGGCAACTGAAGCTTTCTTT; length: 13; size: many; D: TRBD1; V: TRBV12-3/TRBV12-4; J: TRBJ1-1
CDR3: CASSPRTGGHNEQFF; DNA: TGTGCCAGCAGTCCCAGGACAGGGGGCCACAATGAGCAGTTCTTC; length: 15; size: many; D: TRBD1; V: TRBV28; J: TRBJ2-1
CDR3: CASSSNSNQPQHF; DNA: TGTGCCAGCAGCTCCAACAGTAATCAGCCCCAGCATTTT; length: 13; size: many; D: NA; V: TRBV6-5; J: TRBJ1-5
CDR3: CASSQEGTGGHIQYF; DNA: TGTGCCAGCAGCCAAGAAGGGACAGGGGGGCACATTCAGTACTTC; length: 15; size: many; D: TRBD1; V: TRBV3-1; J: TRBJ2-4
CDR3: CSVGGGFGTSSEAFF; DNA: TGCAGCGTTGGAGGCGGTTTTGGCACGAGCTCTGAAGCTTTCTTT; length: 15; size: many; D: NA; V: TRBV29-1; J: TRBJ1-1
CDR3: CASREPYGTGTYEQYF; DNA: TGTGCCAGCAGGGAACCCTACGGGACGGGAACCTACGAGCAGTACTTC; length: 16; size: many; D: NA; V: TRBV28; J: TRBJ2-7
CDR3: CASSWEGALYEQYF; DNA: TGTGCCAGCAGTTGGGAGGGGGCGCTCTACGAGCAGTACTTC; length: 14; size: many; D: NA; V: TRBV28; J: TRBJ2-7
CDR3: CASSQGTDINIQYF; DNA: TGCGCCAGCAGCCAAGGGACAGATATAAACATTCAGTACTTC; length: 14; size: many; D: NA; V: TRBV4-1; J: TRBJ2-4
CDR3: CASSPPPRYQETQYF; DNA: TGTGCCAGCAGCCCACCCCCTAGGTACCAAGAGACCCAGTACTTC; length: 15; size: many; D: NA; V: TRBV4-2; J: TRBJ2-5
CDR3: CSVEEGDRSIYEQYF; DNA: TGCAGCGTTGAAGAGGGGGACAGGAGCATCTACGAGCAGTACTTC; length: 15; size: many; D: TRBD1; V: TRBV29-1; J: TRBJ2-7
CDR3: CSAEDSGVSSYNEQFF; DNA: TGCAGTGCGGAGGACAGCGGGGTGAGCTCCTACAATGAGCAGTTCTTC; length: 16; size: many; D: NA; V: TRBV20-1; J: TRBJ2-1
CDR3: CSVAKSGLSYEQYF; DNA: TGCAGCGTTGCTAAAAGCGGACTTTCCTACGAGCAGTACTTC; length: 14; size: many; D: NA; V: TRBV29-1; J: TRBJ2-7
CDR3: CASSLGQRLPTAYNEQFF; DNA: TGCGCCAGCAGCTTGGGACAGAGATTACCAACTGCCTACAATGAGCAGTTCTTC; length: 18; size: many; D: NA; V: TRBV5-1; J: TRBJ2-1
CDR3: CASSLQGGGPLHF; DNA: TGTGCCAGCAGTTTGCAGGGTGGAGGACCCCTCCACTTT; length: 13; size: many; D: NA; V: TRBV27; J: TRBJ1-6
CDR3: CASSAGGGVAEAFF; DNA: TGTGCCAGCAGCGCCGGAGGGGGAGTCGCTGAAGCTTTCTTT; length: 14; size: many; D: NA; V: TRBV9; J: TRBJ1-1
CDR3: CASSNAKWERKAFF; DNA: TGTGCCAGCAGTAACGCAAAGTGGGAGAGAAAAGCTTTCTTT; length: 14; size: once; D: NA; V: TRBV28; J: TRBJ1-1
CDR3: CASTRGDSYNEQFF; DNA: TGTGCCAGCACCCGTGGGGACTCCTACAATGAGCAGTTCTTC; length: 14; size: many; D: NA; V: TRBV12-3/TRBV12-4; J: TRBJ2-1
CDR3: CASSFFSGSGNQPQHF; DNA: TGTGCCAGCAGCTTTTTCTCGGGGAGCGGCAATCAGCCCCAGCATTTT; length: 16; size: many; D: NA; V: TRBV5-6; J: TRBJ1-5
CDR3: CSARPKGFYEQYF; DNA: TGCAGTGCTAGACCCAAGGGGTTCTACGAGCAGTACTTC; length: 13; size: NA; D: NA; V: TRBV20-1; J: TRBJ2-7
CDR3: CASGYREGSYTF; DNA: TGTGCCAGCGGGTACAGGGAGGGTAGCTACACCTTC; length: 12; size: NA; D: NA; V: TRBV12-3/TRBV12-4; J: TRBJ1-2
CDR3: CASSYLSGLSSGNTIYF; DNA: TGTGCCAGCAGTTACTTGTCGGGTCTGAGCTCTGGAAACACCATATATTTT; length: 17; size: NA; D: NA; V: TRBV6-5; J: TRBJ1-3
CDR3: CASSSGLTSGELFF; DNA: TGTGCCAGCAGTTCTGGGTTGACCTCCGGGGAGCTGTTTTTT; length: 14; size: many; D: NA; V: TRBV12-3/TRBV12-4; J: TRBJ2-2
CDR3: CASSLGLAGAEDTQYF; DNA: TGCGCCAGCAGCTTGGGACTAGCGGGAGCGGAAGATACGCAGTATTTT; length: 16; size: many; D: TRBD2; V: TRBV5-1; J: TRBJ2-3
CDR3: CASSEEEATYGYTF; DNA: TGTGCCAGCAGTGAAGAGGAGGCCACCTATGGCTACACCTTC; length: 14; size: many; D: NA; V: TRBV2; J: TRBJ1-2
CDR3: CAISEPGMNTEAFF; DNA: TGTGCCATCAGTGAGCCGGGGATGAACACTGAAGCTTTCTTT; length: 14; size: many; D: NA; V: TRBV10-3; J: TRBJ1-1
CDR3: CASSPTSGVRNEQFF; DNA: TGCGCCAGCAGCCCGACTAGCGGGGTTAGAAATGAGCAGTTCTTC; length: 15; size: many; D: TRBD2; V: TRBV5-1; J: TRBJ2-1
CDR3: CSAGTGTGELFF; DNA: TGCAGCGCCGGGACAGGGACCGGGGAGCTGTTTTTT; length: 12; size: NA; D: TRBD1; V: TRBV29-1; J: TRBJ2-2
CDR3: CASSFAASGSDTQYF; DNA: TGTGCCAGCAGTTTTGCGGCTAGCGGGAGTGATACGCAGTATTTT; length: 15; size: many; D: TRBD2; V: TRBV27; J: TRBJ2-3
CDR3: CASRPGTSGGGGGTQYF; DNA: TGTGCCAGCCGCCCAGGGACTAGCGGGGGCGGGGGGGGTACGCAGTATTTT; length: 17; size: many; D: TRBD2; V: TRBV2; J: TRBJ2-3